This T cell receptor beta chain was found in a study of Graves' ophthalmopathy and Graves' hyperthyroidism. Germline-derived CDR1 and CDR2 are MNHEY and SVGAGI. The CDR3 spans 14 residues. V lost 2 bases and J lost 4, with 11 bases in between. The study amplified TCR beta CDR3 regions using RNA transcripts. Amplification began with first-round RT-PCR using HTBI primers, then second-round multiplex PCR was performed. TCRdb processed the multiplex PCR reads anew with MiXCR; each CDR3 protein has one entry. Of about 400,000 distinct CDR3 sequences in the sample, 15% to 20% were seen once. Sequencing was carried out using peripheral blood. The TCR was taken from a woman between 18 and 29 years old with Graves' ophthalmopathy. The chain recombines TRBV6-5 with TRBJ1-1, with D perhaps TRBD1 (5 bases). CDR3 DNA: TGTGCCAGCAGTTACGGGGGTGGTGGCACTGAAGCTTTCTTT. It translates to CASSYGGGGTEAFF.